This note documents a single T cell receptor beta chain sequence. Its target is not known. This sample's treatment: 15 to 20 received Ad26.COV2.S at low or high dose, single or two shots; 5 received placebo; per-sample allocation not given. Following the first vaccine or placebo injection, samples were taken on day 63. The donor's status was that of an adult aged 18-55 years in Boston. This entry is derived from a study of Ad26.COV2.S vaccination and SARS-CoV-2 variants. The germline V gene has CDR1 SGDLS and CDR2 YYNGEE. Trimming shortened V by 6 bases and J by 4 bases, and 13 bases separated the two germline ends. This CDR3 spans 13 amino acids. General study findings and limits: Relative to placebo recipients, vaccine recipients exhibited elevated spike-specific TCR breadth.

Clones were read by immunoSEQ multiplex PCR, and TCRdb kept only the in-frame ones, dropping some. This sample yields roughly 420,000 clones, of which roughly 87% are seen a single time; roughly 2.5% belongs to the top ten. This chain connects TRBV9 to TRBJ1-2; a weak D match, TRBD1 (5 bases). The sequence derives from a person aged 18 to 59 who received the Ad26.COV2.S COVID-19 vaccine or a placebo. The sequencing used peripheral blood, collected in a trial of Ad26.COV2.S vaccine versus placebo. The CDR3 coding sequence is TGTGCCAGCACCCCCGGGGCGGGCTATGGCTACACCTTC. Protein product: CASTPGAGYGYTF.